This T cell receptor beta chain was identified in a study of naive and memory T cell subsets. This CDR3 is built from 12 residues. V lost 4 bases to trimming and J lost 3 bases, with 10 bases between them. From germline, CDR1 is SQVTM and CDR2 ANQGSEA. Two oligonucleotides, mixed equimolar, formed the beta constant-region primer covering TRBC1 and TRBC2. Ligated cDNA was amplified by four rounds of PCR with nested alpha and beta constant-region primers and SP2. TCRdb re-called the UMI-ligation and nested PCR reads through MiXCR, storing one row per CDR3 protein. This sample yields roughly 130,000 distinct CDR3 sequences, of which 36% are seen a single time; approximately 0.9% belongs to the top ten.

Sequencing was done on a sample of central memory CD4+ T cells from blood. The chain carries TRBV29-1 and TRBJ2-7; D might be TRBD2 (6 bases). This TCR derives from a human donor in good health. This chain's CDR3 is CSVGRGHYEQYF. The CDR3, as DNA: TGCAGCGTTGGGAGGGGCCACTACGAGCAGTACTTC.